The clone carrying this T cell receptor beta chain was observed a few times. Antigen unknown. TCRdb processed the reads anew with MiXCR; each CDR3 protein has one entry. This table has 200,000 to 300,000 distinct CDR3 sequences, roughly an eighth appearing once. Germline V gene data show CDR1 as DFQATT and CDR2 as SNEGSKA (reference sequence). V lost 3 bases, J lost 0 bases, and 2 bases stayed unmatched. This CDR3 spans 13 amino acids. This sample is drawn from a study of T cell repertoires in cytomegalovirus infection. The wider study: Carrying CMV and the relevant HLA type showed in public TCR beta signatures. Whole-study findings and limits: HLA-C-restricted, CMV-specific TCR beta clonotypes were dominant ex vivo. Totalled public TCR beta family frequency picked out people who carried CMV plus the relevant HLA.

Sequences were obtained from PBMCs. The V gene is TRBV20-1, the J gene TRBJ2-7; 7 bases fit TRBD1. This receptor was obtained from a human donor in good health (CMV status not recorded). Some clones in this sample may be carry-over from other donors' samples. The CDR3 sequence: CSASRDSSYEQYF. DNA for the CDR3: TGCAGTGCTAGCAGGGACAGCTCCTACGAGCAGTACTTC.